The 8 T cell receptor beta chains below were found in one sample sequenced in a study of T cells in Graves' hyperthyroidism and ophthalmopathy. Amplified regions were TCR beta CDR3 sequences from RNA transcripts. Carried out on the TCR CDR3, a first-round RT-PCR used the HTBI primer set. TCRdb re-derived calls from the multiplex PCR reads in MiXCR, one entry per CDR3 protein. The sample lists hundreds of thousands of distinct CDR3 sequences; approximately 40% were seen once. The specimen was blood. The origin of the receptors is a man aged 18 to 30 with Graves' hyperthyroidism.

This clonotype was detected many times. The chain employs TRBV7-8 and TRBJ1-1; TRBD1 matches at 7 bases. The J segment lost 7 bases and the V segment lost 2 bases, leaving 7 bases of the junction unmatched. This CDR3 contains 14 residues. Germline CDR1 SGHVS, CDR2 FQNEAQ. The CDR3 DNA reads TGTGCCAGCAGCTTAACCCGGGACAGAGGTGAAGCTTTCTTT. Its translation is CASSLTRDRGEAFF. The full variable domain, rest sourced from reference TRBV7-8 and TRBJ1-1, is GAGVSQSPRYKVAKRGQDVALRCDPISGHVSLFWYQQALGQGPEFLTYFQNEAQLDKSGLPSDRFFAERPEGSVSTLKIQRTQQEDSAVYLCASSLTRDRGEAFFGQGTRLTVV.

V is TRBV24-1 and J is TRBJ2-1; possibly TRBD2 for D (6 bases). Trimming pared 4 bases from V and 6 bases from J, leaving 15 bases between. Germline assignment: CDR1 KGHDR and CDR2 SFDVKD. The CDR3 totals 15 residues. The CDR3 spells CATSEASVGGNEQFF. As DNA, the CDR3 is TGTGCCACCAGTGAAGCCTCCGTGGGGGGCAATGAGCAGTTCTTC.

This clonotype was seen many times. The rearrangement links TRBV20-1 to TRBJ1-2; the D is unclear. V lost 1 base and J 4 bases, leaving 7 bases between the germline ends. Germline V gene sequence: CDR1 DFQATT, CDR2 SNEGSKA (reference sequence). The CDR3 runs 12 residues. CDR3 sequence (DNA): TGCAGTGCTAGAGTGATTATCTATGGCTACACCTTC. Its translation: CSARVIIYGYTF.

The gene calls are TRBV20-1 and TRBJ2-6; 13 bases match TRBD2. V dropped 5 bases and J dropped 0; count of bases not matched to a gene: 16. From germline, CDR1 is DFQATT and CDR2 SNEGSKA (reference sequence). The CDR3 covers 21 residues. The CDR3 protein is CSAFVSRTSGSFGSGANVLTF. The CDR3 region has the DNA TGCAGTGCTTTCGTTTCCCGGACTAGCGGGAGTTTCGGCTCTGGGGCCAACGTCCTGACTTTC.

CDR3 sequence: CSVGYGSTETQYF. In DNA form, the CDR3 reads TGCAGCGTTGGATACGGGAGTACAGAGACCCAGTACTTC. The V and J genes are TRBV29-1 and TRBJ2-5; tentative D call: TRBD2 (6 bases). The germline V and J ends were trimmed by 4 bases and 4 bases, with 13 bases remaining between them. The CDR3 is made up of 13 amino acids. Germline V CDR1 and CDR2: SQVTM, ANQGSEA.

The V gene is TRBV7-9, the J gene TRBJ1-5, with D perhaps TRBD1 (5 bases). The CDR3 spans 14 residues. Germline V CDR1 and CDR2: SEHNR, FQNEAQ (reference sequence). Between the trimmed V and J ends, which lost 1 base and 11 bases, there was a span of 15 bases. The CDR3 DNA sequence: TGTGCCAGCAGCTTAGTTGGGGGACGGGGGACCCAGCATTTT. Protein product: CASSLVGGRGTQHF.

The V gene is TRBV25-1, the J gene TRBJ2-5, with no clear D. The CDR3 sequence is 14 residues long. Germline CDR1 reads MGHDK; CDR2 reads SYGVNS. V was pared by 5 bases and J by 7 bases, with 17 bases between. Written as DNA, the CDR3 is TGTGCCAGCAGTTTATCGAGCCCCCCGGGGACCCAGTACTTC. It codes for CASSLSSPPGTQYF.

Concerning this clonotype: A much larger clone differs by one base, so this may be a read error. This chain joins TRBV7-3 and TRBJ1-1, with no clear D. This CDR3 has 15 residues. Germline CDR1 and CDR2: SGHTA and FQGTGA. The CDR3 DNA follows: TGTGCCAGCAGCTTATCTGGAGTGGGGAACACTGGAGCTTTCTTT. Its translation: CASSLSGVGNTGAFF. Variable domain in full (rest from reference TRBV7-3 and TRBJ1-1): GAGVSQTPSNKVTEKGKYVELRCDPISGHTALYWYRQSLGQGPEFLIYFQGTGAADDSGLPNDRFFAVRPEGSVSTLKIQRTERGDSAVYLCASSLSGVGNTGAFFGQGTRLTVV.